A single TCR beta chain is shown here with its context. Antigen unknown. These data originate in a study of beta chain features in type 1 diabetes. Study-wide results and limits: In every one of the four CD4+ subsets, TCRB CDR3s were moderately but significantly shorter in Type 1 diabetes patients. Healthy donors had naive, central memory and Treg TCRB repertoires that appeared less similar than those seen among patients.

Each of the CD4+ naive, central memory, regulatory and stem cell-like memory populations was sorted via CD45RO/CCR7/CD25/CD127/CD95/CD27. The CDR3 is made up of 14 amino acids. The J segment lost 3 bases and the V segment lost 6 bases, leaving 6 bases of the junction unmatched. CDR1 is MDHEN, CDR2 SYDVKM, per germline. Reverse transcribing all isolated RNA meant expressed TCRB transcripts were sequenced. Profiled with immunoSEQ multiplex PCR; TCRdb holds only in-frame clones, not every one. The table records 400,000 or so clones, over 8.5% of them present only once. Sequencing was performed on central memory CD4+ T cells from blood. The chain recombines TRBV28 with TRBJ2-7; 9 bases are a match to TRBD1. This clonotype was obtained from a man aged 25-45 years with type 1 diabetes. The CDR3 loop reads CASRRTGAIYEQYF. In DNA form, the CDR3 reads TGTGCCAGCAGGCGGACAGGGGCGATCTACGAGCAGTACTTC.